This TCR beta chain was observed in a study of cytomegalovirus exposure and HLA in healthy donors. The PCR ran on 60 Vbeta and 13 Jbeta primers. Some clones are missing from TCRdb's copy, which holds only in-frame ones; the method was immunoSEQ multiplex PCR. The top ten clones hold 6.7% of a sample with 130,000 to 150,000 clones, almost 80% of them seen once. Germline CDR1 and CDR2: MNHEY and SMNVEV (reference sequence). The CDR3 is made up of 11 amino acids. Trimming pared 9 bases from V and 7 bases from J, leaving 9 bases between. The sample comprised PBMCs. The TCR originated in a woman aged 40 to 50 in good health and CMV-seropositive. The rearrangement uses TRBV27 and TRBJ2-2, with unresolved D. CDR3 region: CASGRYGELFF. The CDR3 bases are TGTGCCAGTGGGCGATACGGGGAGCTGTTTTTT.